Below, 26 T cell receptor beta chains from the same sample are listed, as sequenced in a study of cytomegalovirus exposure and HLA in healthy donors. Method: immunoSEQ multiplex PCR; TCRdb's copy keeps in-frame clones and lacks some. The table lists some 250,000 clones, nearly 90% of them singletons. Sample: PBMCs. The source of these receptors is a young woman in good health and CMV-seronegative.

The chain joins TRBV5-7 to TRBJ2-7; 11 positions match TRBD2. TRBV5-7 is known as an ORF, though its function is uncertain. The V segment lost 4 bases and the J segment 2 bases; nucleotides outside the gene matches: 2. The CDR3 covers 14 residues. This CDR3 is CASSMTSGAYEQYV. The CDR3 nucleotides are TGTGCCAGCAGCATGACTAGCGGGGCCTACGAGCAGTACGTC.

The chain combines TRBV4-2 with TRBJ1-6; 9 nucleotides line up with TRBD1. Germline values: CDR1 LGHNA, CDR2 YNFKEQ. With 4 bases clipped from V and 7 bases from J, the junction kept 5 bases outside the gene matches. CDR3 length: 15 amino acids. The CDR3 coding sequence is TGTGCCAGCAGCCCGACTGACAGGGGGAATTCACCCCTCCACTTT. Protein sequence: CASSPTDRGNSPLHF.

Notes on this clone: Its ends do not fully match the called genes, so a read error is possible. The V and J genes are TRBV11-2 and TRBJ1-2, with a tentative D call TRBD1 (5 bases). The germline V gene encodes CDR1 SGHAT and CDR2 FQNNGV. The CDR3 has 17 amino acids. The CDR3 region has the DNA TGTGCCAGCGGCTTGGGGCACGGGCCCTTAAACTCGCGGGGCTACACCTTC. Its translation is CASGLGHGPLNSRGYTF. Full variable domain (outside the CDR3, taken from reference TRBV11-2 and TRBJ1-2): EAGVAQSPRYKIIEKRQSVAFWCNPISGHATLYWYQQILGQGPKLLIQFQNNGVVDDSQLPKDRFSAERLKGVDSTLKIQPAKLEDSAVYLCASGLGHGPLNSRGYTFGSGTRLTVV.

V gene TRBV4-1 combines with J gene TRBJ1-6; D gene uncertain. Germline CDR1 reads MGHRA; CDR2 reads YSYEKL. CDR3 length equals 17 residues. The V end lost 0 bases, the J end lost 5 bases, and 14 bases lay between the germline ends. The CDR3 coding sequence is TGCGCCAGCAGCCAAGATTACCGGGGTTACGATAATTCACCCCTCCACTTT. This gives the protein CASSQDYRGYDNSPLHF.

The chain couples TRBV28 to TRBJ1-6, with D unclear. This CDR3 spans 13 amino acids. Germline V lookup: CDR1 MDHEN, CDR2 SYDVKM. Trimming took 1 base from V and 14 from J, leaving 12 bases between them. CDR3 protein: CASSLSSGVTLHF. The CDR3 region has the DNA TGTGCCAGCAGTTTATCCTCCGGGGTAACCCTCCACTTT.

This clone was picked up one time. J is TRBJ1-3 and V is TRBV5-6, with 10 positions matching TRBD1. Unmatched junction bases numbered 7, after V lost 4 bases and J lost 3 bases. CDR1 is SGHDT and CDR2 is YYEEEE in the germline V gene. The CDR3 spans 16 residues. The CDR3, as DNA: TGTGCCAGCAGCATCCGGACAGGGGGGTTTGGAAACACCATATATTTT. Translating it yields CASSIRTGGFGNTIYF.

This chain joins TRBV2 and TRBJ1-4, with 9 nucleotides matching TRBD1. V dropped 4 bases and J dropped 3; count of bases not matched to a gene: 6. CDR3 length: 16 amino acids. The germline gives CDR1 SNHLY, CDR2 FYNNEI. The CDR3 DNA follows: TGTGCCAGCAGTGGAGCTGGGACAGGGCCTAATGAAAAACTGTTTTTT. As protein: CASSGAGTGPNEKLFF.

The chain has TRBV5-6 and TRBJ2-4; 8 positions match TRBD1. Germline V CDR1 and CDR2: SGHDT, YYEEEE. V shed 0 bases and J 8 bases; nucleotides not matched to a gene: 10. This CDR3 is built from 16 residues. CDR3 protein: CASSLGQGALGDIQYF. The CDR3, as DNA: TGTGCCAGCAGCTTGGGGCAGGGGGCGCTTGGCGACATTCAGTACTTC.

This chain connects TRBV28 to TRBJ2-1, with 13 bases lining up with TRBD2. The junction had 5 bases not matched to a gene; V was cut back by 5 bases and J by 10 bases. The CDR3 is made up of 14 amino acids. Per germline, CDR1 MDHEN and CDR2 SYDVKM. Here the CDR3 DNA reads TGTGCCAGCAGTCCTCCGGGACTAGCGGGGGAGCAGTTCTTC. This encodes CASSPPGLAGEQFF.

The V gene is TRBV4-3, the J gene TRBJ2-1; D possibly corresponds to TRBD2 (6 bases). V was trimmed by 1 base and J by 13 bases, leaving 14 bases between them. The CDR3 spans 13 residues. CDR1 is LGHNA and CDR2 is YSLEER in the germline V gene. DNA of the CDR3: TGCGCCAGCAGCCAAGTTTGGAGGGAAGGACAGTTCTTC. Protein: CASSQVWREGQFF.

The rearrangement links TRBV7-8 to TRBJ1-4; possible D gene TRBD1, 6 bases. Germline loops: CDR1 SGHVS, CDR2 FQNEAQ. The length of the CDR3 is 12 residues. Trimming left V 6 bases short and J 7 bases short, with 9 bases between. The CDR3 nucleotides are TGTGCCAGCAGTCGGACAGCTGAAAAACTGTTTTTT. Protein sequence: CASSRTAEKLFF.

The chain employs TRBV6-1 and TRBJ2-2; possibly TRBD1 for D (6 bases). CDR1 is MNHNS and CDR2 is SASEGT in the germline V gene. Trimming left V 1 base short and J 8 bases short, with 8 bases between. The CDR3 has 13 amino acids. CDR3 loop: CASSEVGAGELFF. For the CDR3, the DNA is TGTGCCAGCAGTGAAGTGGGGGCTGGGGAGCTGTTTTTT.

The CDR3 DNA reads TGTGCCACCAGCCAGGGGGTCTCTGGAAACACCATATATTTT. Residues: CATSQGVSGNTIYF. V gene TRBV15 combines with J gene TRBJ1-3, with 7 bases lining up with TRBD1. Trimming removed 5 bases from V and 0 bases from J; junction bases left unmatched: 1. Germline lookup yields CDR1 LNHNV and CDR2 YYDKDF (reference sequence). The CDR3 totals 14 residues.

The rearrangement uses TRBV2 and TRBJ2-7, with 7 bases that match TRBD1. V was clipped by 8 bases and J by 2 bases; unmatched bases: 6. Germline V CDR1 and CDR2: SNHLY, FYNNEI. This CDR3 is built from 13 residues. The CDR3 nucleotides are TGTGCCAGCGAGACAGGGTCTACCTACGAGCAGTACGTC. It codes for CASETGSTYEQYV.

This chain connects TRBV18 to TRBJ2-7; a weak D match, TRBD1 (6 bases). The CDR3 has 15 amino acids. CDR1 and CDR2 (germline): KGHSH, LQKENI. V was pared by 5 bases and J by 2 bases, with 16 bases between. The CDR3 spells CASSEQGLGAYEQYV. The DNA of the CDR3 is TGTGCCAGCTCAGAACAGGGATTGGGGGCCTACGAGCAGTACGTC.

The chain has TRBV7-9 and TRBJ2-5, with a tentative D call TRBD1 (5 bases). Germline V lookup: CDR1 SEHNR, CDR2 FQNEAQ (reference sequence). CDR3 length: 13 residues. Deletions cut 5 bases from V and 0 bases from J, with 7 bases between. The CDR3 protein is CASSPQDQETQYF. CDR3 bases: TGTGCCAGCAGCCCACAGGACCAAGAGACCCAGTACTTC.

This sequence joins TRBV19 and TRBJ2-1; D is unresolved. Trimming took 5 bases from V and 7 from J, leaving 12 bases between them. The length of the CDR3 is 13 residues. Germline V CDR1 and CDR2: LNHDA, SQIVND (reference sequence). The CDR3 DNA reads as TGTGCCAGTAGTCTTGTCGGTTATAATGAGCAGTTCTTC. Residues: CASSLVGYNEQFF.

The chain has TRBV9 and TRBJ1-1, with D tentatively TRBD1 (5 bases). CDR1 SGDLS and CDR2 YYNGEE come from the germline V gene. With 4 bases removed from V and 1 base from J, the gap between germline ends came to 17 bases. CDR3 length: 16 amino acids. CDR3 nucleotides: TGTGCCAGCAGCCACTACTGGGGGGTCCCGAACACTGAAGCTTTCTTT. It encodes CASSHYWGVPNTEAFF.

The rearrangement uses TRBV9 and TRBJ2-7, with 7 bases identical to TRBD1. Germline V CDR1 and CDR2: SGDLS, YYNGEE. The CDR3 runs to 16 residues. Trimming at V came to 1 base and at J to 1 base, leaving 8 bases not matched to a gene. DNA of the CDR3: TGTGCCAGCAGCGTAAGCCGGGACAGCGGATCCTACGAGCAGTACTTC. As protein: CASSVSRDSGSYEQYF.

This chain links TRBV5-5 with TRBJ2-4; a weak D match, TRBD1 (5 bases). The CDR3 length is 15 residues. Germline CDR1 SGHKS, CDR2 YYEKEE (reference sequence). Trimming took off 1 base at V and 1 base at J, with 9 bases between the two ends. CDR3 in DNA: TGTGCCAGCAGCTTGATCAAGGGGGCCAAAAACATTCAGTACTTC. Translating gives CASSLIKGAKNIQYF.

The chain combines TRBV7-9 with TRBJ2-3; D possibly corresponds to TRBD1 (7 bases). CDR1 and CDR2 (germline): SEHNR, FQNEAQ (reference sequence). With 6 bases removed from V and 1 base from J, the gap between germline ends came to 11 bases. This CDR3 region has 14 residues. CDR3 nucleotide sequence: TGTGCCAGCAGGGAGGGGGCTCGCACAGATACGCAGTATTTT. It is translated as CASREGARTDTQYF.

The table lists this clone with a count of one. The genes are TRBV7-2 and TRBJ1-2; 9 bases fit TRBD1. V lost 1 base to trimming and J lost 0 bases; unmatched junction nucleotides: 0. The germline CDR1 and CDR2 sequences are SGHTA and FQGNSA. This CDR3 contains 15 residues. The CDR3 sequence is CASSLGQGANYGYTF. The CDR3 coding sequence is TGTGCCAGCAGCTTAGGACAGGGGGCTAACTATGGCTACACCTTC.

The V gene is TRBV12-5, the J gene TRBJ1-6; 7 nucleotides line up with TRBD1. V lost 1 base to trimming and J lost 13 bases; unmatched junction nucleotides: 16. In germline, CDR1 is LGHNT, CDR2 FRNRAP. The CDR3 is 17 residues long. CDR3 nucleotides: TGTGCTAGTGGTTTGGGTGGCTCCCGGGACAGATTAAGTCCCCTCCACTTT. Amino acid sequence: CASGLGGSRDRLSPLHF.

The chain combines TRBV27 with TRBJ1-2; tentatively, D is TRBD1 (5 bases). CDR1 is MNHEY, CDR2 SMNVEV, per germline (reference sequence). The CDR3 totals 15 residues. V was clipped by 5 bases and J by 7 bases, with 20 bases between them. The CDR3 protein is CASSQGKVGRSGYTF. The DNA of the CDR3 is TGTGCCAGCAGTCAGGGAAAAGTAGGCCGAAGTGGCTACACCTTC.

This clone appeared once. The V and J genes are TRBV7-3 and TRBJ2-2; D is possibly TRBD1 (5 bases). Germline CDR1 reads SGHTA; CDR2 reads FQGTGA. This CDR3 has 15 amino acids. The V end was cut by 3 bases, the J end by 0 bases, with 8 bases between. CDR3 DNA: TGTGCCAGCAGCTTGACAGTCGCGAACACCGGGGAGCTGTTTTTT. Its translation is CASSLTVANTGELFF.

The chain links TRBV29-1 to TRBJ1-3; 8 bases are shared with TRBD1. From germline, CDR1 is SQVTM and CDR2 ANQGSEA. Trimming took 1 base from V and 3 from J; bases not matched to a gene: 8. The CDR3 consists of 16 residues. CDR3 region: CSVEVRTGWYGNTIYF. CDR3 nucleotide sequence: TGCAGCGTTGAAGTTCGGACAGGGTGGTATGGAAACACCATATATTTT. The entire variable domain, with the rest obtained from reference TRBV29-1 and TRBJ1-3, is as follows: SAVISQKPSRDICQRGTSLTIQCQVDSQVTMMFWYRQQPGQSLTLIATANQGSEATYESGFVIDKFPISRPNLTFSTLTVSNMSPEDSSIYLCSVEVRTGWYGNTIYFGEGSWLTVV.